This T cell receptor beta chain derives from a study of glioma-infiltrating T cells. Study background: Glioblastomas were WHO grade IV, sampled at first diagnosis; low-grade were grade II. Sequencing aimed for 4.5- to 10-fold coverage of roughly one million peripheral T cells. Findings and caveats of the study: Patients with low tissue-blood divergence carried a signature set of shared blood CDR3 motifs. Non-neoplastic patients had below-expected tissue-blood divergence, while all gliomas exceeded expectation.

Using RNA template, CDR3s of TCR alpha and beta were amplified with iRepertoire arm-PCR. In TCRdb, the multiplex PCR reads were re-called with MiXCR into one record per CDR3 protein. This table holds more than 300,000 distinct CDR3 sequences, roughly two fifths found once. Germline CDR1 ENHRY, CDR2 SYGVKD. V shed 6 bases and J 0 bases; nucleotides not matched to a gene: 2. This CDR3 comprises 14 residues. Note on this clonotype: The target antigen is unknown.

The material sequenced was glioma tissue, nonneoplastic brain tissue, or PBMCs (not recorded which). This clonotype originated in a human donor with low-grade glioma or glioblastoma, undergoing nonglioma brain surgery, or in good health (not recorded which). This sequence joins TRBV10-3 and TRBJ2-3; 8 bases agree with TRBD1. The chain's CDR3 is CAIRRQGSTDTQYF. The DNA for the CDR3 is TGTGCCATCAGGAGACAGGGGAGCACAGATACGCAGTATTTT.